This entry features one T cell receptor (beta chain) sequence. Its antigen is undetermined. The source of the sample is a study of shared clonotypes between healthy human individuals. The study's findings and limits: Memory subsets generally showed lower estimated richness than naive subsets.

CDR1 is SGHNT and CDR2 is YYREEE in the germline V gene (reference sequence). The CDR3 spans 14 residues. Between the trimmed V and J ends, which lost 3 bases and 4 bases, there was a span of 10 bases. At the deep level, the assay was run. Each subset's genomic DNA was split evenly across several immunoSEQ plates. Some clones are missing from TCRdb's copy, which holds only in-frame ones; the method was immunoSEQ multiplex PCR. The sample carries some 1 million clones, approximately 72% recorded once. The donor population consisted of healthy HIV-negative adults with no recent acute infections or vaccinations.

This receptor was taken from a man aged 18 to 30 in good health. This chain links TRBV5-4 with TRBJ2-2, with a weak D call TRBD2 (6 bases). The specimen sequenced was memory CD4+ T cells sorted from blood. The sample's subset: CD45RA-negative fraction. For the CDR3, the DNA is TGTGCCAGCAGCTCCCGGGGGACCACCGGGGAGCTGTTTTTT. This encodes CASSSRGTTGELFF. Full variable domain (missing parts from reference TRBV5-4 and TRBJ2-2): ETGVTQSPTHLIKTRGQQVTLRCSSQSGHNTVSWYQQALGQGPQFIFQYYREEENGRGNFPPRFSGLQFPNYSSELNVNALELDDSALYLCASSSRGTTGELFFGEGSRLTVL.